These T cell receptor beta chains were read from a single sample in a study of T cell responses to AZD1222 COVID-19 vaccine. TCRdb's table, derived via immunoSEQ multiplex PCR, lists solely in-frame clones and lacks some. The sample lists approximately 180,000 clones, around nine tenths occurring once. This material consisted of peripheral blood, taken on day 0 of AZD1222 vaccination. The receptors come from an adult in good health. Each CDR3 is given with its conserved first and last residue. Each record gives: J gene, V gene, D gene, clone size, CDR3 protein, CDR3 DNA. D genes are given only for firm matches. Rows may omit the clone size; those that give it use once, few, many or a size class.

>TRBJ1-1|TRBV25-1|.|.
CASSELGGGAFF
TGTGCCAGCAGTGAACTGGGGGGAGGAGCTTTCTTT
>TRBJ2-2|TRBV6-5|.|.
CATRLNWDGELFF
TGTGCCACCCGGCTAAACTGGGACGGGGAGCTGTTTTTT
>TRBJ2-2|TRBV9|TRBD1|.
CASQTGHTGELFF
TGTGCCAGTCAGACAGGGCACACCGGGGAGCTGTTTTTT
>TRBJ1-1|TRBV27|.|once
CASSPLLGANTEAFF
TGTGCCAGCAGTCCCCTCTTGGGGGCGAACACTGAAGCTTTCTTT
>TRBJ1-5|TRBV5-6|.|once
CASSLRSRNQPQHF
TGTGCCAGCAGCTTGAGGTCAAGAAATCAGCCCCAGCATTTT
>TRBJ2-7|TRBV4-2|.|.
CASSQEWSSLHYEQYF
TGTGCCAGCAGCCAAGAATGGTCTAGCCTTCACTACGAGCAGTACTTC
>TRBJ1-1|TRBV19|.|.
CASMEQPGIGTEAFF
TGTGCCAGTATGGAACAGCCCGGGATCGGGACTGAAGCTTTCTTT
>TRBJ2-7|TRBV27|TRBD1|.
CASSKQPLQGLEQYF
TGTGCCAGCAGTAAACAACCCCTACAGGGGCTCGAGCAGTACTTC
>TRBJ2-7|TRBV7-2|.|.
CASSLGLARSSYEQYF
TGTGCCAGCAGCTTAGGCTTAGCTCGTAGCTCCTACGAGCAGTACTTC
>TRBJ2-7|TRBV19|.|once
CASSIKFSGAFPYEQYF
TGTGCCAGTAGTATAAAATTTAGCGGAGCCTTTCCCTACGAGCAGTACTTC
>TRBJ2-4|TRBV5-3|.|.
CARSQGENPWFQNIQYF
TGTGCCAGAAGTCAGGGAGAGAACCCCTGGTTTCAAAACATTCAGTACTTC
>TRBJ1-2|TRBV4-3|TRBD1|.
CASSQDGRPGGYGYTF
TGCGCCAGCAGCCAAGATGGGCGGCCAGGGGGCTATGGCTACACCTTC
>TRBJ1-1|TRBV10-3|.|few
CAISALAKALNTEAFF
TGTGCCATCAGTGCCTTGGCAAAGGCCCTGAACACTGAAGCTTTCTTT
>TRBJ1-6|TRBV5-1|.|.
CASSLDLGSPLHF
TGCGCCAGCAGCTTGGACTTGGGTTCACCCCTCCACTTT
>TRBJ2-7|TRBV4-1|TRBD1|.
CASSQDSGTGYYEQYF
TGCGCCAGCAGCCAAGATTCCGGGACAGGGTACTACGAGCAGTACTTC
>TRBJ2-3|TRBV5-5|TRBD2|.
CASSFGGAGNTDTQYF
TGTGCCAGCAGCTTCGGAGGAGCGGGAAACACAGATACGCAGTATTTT
>TRBJ2-2|TRBV4-3|.|.
CASSQDNAGRATGELFF
TGCGCCAGCAGCCAAGATAACGCAGGACGGGCGACCGGGGAGCTGTTTTTT
>TRBJ2-7|TRBV4-2|TRBD2|once
CASSPTPGTSGGAAYEQYF
TGTGCCAGCAGCCCCACGCCCGGGACTAGCGGGGGGGCCGCCTACGAGCAGTACTTC
>TRBJ1-1|TRBV3-1/TRBV3-2|.|.
CASSHTTGNTEAFF
TGTGCCAGCAGCCATACGACAGGGAACACTGAAGCTTTCTTT
>TRBJ2-7|TRBV27|.|.
CASSFSSSSYEQYF
TGTGCCAGCAGTTTTAGCTCTTCTTCCTACGAGCAGTACTTC
>TRBJ1-5|TRBV10-3|TRBD1|.
CAISRDSSNQPQHF
TGTGCCATTAGCCGGGACAGCAGCAATCAGCCCCAGCATTTT
>TRBJ2-1|TRBV9|.|.
CASSVAERREQFF
TGTGCCAGCAGCGTAGCGGAGCGGCGTGAGCAGTTCTTC
>TRBJ1-6|TRBV15|.|.
CATSRDRGISNSPLHF
TGTGCCACCAGCAGAGACAGGGGCATAAGTAATTCACCCCTCCACTTT
>TRBJ1-2|TRBV7-8|.|.
CASSPSIWGGYTF
TGTGCCAGCAGCCCGAGCATCTGGGGTGGCTACACCTTC
>TRBJ1-2|TRBV7-2|.|.
CASSSPPGRTASNYGYTF
TGTGCCAGCAGCTCTCCTCCGGGCCGAACCGCTTCTAACTATGGCTACACCTTC
>TRBJ2-5|TRBV6-5|.|.
CASSYLRSGGIETQYF
TGTGCCAGCAGTTACCTTAGGTCAGGGGGGATAGAGACCCAGTACTTC
>TRBJ2-3|TRBV7-3|TRBD2|.
CASSLIPPLGSGGVADTQYF
TGTGCCAGCAGCTTAATCCCACCCTTGGGGAGCGGGGGTGTGGCAGATACGCAGTATTTT
>TRBJ2-7|TRBV4-3|.|.
CASSQSIRGPDSEQYF
TGCGCCAGCAGCCAATCCATTCGGGGGCCCGACTCCGAGCAGTACTTC
>TRBJ2-3|TRBV7-2|.|.
CASTLGGALSTDTQYF
TGTGCCAGCACCCTCGGAGGGGCGCTTAGCACAGATACGCAGTATTTT
>TRBJ2-5|TRBV5-1|.|once
CASSLMLSQETQYF
TGCGCCAGCAGCTTAATGCTGAGCCAAGAGACCCAGTACTTC
>TRBJ2-1|TRBV13|.|.
CASSSEVNEQFF
TGTGCCAGCAGCTCGGAGGTGAATGAGCAGTTCTTC
>TRBJ1-4|TRBV7-2|.|.
CASSSTGATNEKLFF
TGTGCCAGCAGCTCCACAGGTGCTACTAATGAAAAACTGTTTTTT
>TRBJ1-1|TRBV18|TRBD1|.
CASSPSGTGGFMNTEAFF
TGTGCCAGCTCACCATCCGGGACAGGGGGCTTCATGAACACTGAAGCTTTCTTT
>TRBJ2-3|TRBV2|TRBD2|.
CASTGAGVRDTQYF
TGTGCCAGCACGGGAGCGGGGGTCCGGGATACGCAGTATTTT
>TRBJ1-2|TRBV19|.|.
CASSRGGAGDSDGYTF
TGTGCCAGTAGTAGGGGGGGCGCGGGGGACTCGGATGGCTACACCTTC
>TRBJ2-5|TRBV6-5|.|.
CASKTVQETQYF
TGTGCCAGCAAGACAGTCCAAGAGACCCAGTACTTC
>TRBJ2-1|TRBV9|TRBD1|.
CASSVVGTGTEQFF
TGTGCCAGCAGCGTAGTGGGGACAGGGACTGAGCAGTTCTTC
>TRBJ2-5|TRBV4-1|.|.
CASSQDLLEGSGETQYF
TGCGCCAGCAGCCAAGATCTCCTTGAGGGGTCCGGGGAGACCCAGTACTTC
>TRBJ1-1|TRBV7-9|.|.
CASSLRSGTEPEAFF
TGTGCCAGCAGCTTACGATCAGGGACGGAGCCTGAAGCTTTCTTT
>TRBJ1-2|TRBV4-3|TRBD1|.
CASSQEYPGQGGYYGYTF
TGCGCCAGCAGCCAAGAGTACCCCGGACAGGGGGGTTACTATGGCTACACCTTC
>TRBJ2-7|TRBV6-2/TRBV6-3|.|.
CASSYGSRDPGGKQYF
TGTGCCAGCAGTTACGGATCGAGGGACCCCGGGGGCAAGCAGTACTTC
>TRBJ2-1|TRBV6-4|TRBD2|.
CASSDSGTTPNEQFF
TGTGCCAGCAGTGACTCGGGGACTACCCCAAATGAGCAGTTCTTC
>TRBJ2-1|TRBV6-5|TRBD2|.
CASRAGGPTYEQFF
TGTGCCAGCAGAGCGGGGGGGCCAACGTATGAGCAGTTCTTC
>TRBJ1-4|TRBV7-9|TRBD1|.
CASSQLRQGKGEKLFF
TGTGCCAGCAGCCAACTACGACAGGGTAAGGGTGAAAAACTGTTTTTT